This T cell receptor beta chain was identified during a study of cytomegalovirus exposure and HLA in healthy donors. Study outcomes and limitations: Later analysis identified several of the most significant clusters that appeared linked to common viral pathogens.

The germline CDR1 and CDR2 sequences are SGHNT and YENEEA. The CDR3 is made up of 13 amino acids. V was trimmed by 4 bases and J by 1 base, leaving 8 bases between them. PCR was performed using 60 Vbeta and 13 Jbeta primers. Method: immunoSEQ multiplex PCR; TCRdb's copy keeps in-frame clones and lacks some. The profile covers under 200,000 clones, with approximately 77% appearing a single time and around 2.4% taken by the ten largest. Each donor was nominally healthy when sampled (though unrecorded immune exposures were likely). This clone was found once. What it recognizes is unknown. The chain recombines TRBV11-3 with TRBJ2-7; D not resolved. The TCR originated in a female donor in good health and CMV-seronegative. The material sequenced was PBMCs. Written as DNA, the CDR3 is TGTGCCAGCAGCTCCTCAGAATCCTACGAGCAGTACTTC. It is translated as CASSSSESYEQYF.